These 17 T cell receptor beta chains came from one sample sequenced in a study of read filtering for tumor transcriptome and immune sequencing. This library used around 400 ng RNA and molecular barcoded adaptors spanning alpha/delta and beta/gamma chains. MiXCR, applied by TCRdb to the reads, yields one record per CDR3 protein. In the table there are some 120,000 distinct CDR3 sequences, roughly 13% of which are singletons. Sequenced input: a population of CD138-negative cells sorted from bone marrow. The receptors shown here come from a donor at least 40 years old with multiple myeloma.

At least ten counts were recorded for this clonotype. This chain links TRBV6-1 with TRBJ2-2; D tentatively reads TRBD1 or TRBD2 (5 bases each). V dropped 4 bases and J dropped 1 base, with 13 bases sitting between them. Germline V gene sequence: CDR1 MNHNS, CDR2 SASEGT. The CDR3 covers 16 residues. Here the CDR3 reads CASSVGTLKNTGELFF. CDR3 nucleotides: TGTGCCAGCAGTGTGGGGACCCTCAAGAACACCGGGGAGCTGTTTTTT.

The sample holds many counts of this clonotype. The gene calls are TRBV5-1 and TRBJ2-1; 16 bases fit TRBD2. V dropped 4 bases and J dropped 8; count of bases not matched to a gene: 6. The CDR3 covers 16 residues. Germline loops: CDR1 SGHRS, CDR2 YFSETQ. The CDR3 nucleotides read TGCGCCAGCAGCGCGGGACTAGCGGGAGGGCTCGATGAGCAGTTCTTC. Amino acid sequence: CASSAGLAGGLDEQFF.

This clonotype was detected a few times. One junction end disagrees with the germline gene, perhaps due to a read error. This rearrangement joins TRBV18 to TRBJ2-7, with 8 bases fitting TRBD1. Germline V gene sequence: CDR1 KGHSH, CDR2 LQKENI. CDR3 length equals 14 residues. The CDR3: CASSPLTGENEQDF. In DNA form, the CDR3 reads TGTGCCAGCTCACCGTTGACAGGGGAAAACGAGCAGGACTTC.

The chain combines TRBV20-1 with TRBJ2-5, with D perhaps TRBD1 or TRBD2 (6 bases each). Germline-derived CDR1 and CDR2 are DFQATT and SNEGSKA (reference sequence). The CDR3 is 16 amino acids. Trimming pared 0 bases from V and 2 bases from J, leaving 16 bases between. In nucleotides, the CDR3 is TGCAGTGCTAGAGATATTGGCGGGACACGGCAAGAGACCCAGTACTTC. Translation gives CSARDIGGTRQETQYF.

This rearrangement joins TRBV6-1 to TRBJ2-7; either TRBD1 or TRBD2 may supply D (5 bases each). The germline V gene encodes CDR1 MNHNS and CDR2 SASEGT. The CDR3 is made up of 13 amino acids. V lost 3 bases and J lost 4, with 10 bases in between. The CDR3, as DNA: TGTGCCAGCAGTGAGGGACCGTGGTACGAGCAGTACTTC. It codes for CASSEGPWYEQYF.

This chain links TRBV6-5 with TRBJ2-3, with TRBD2 matching over 9 bases. Losses at the gene ends were 7 bases for V and 3 bases for J; bases not matched to a gene: 8. The CDR3 covers 15 residues. Per germline, CDR1 MNHEY and CDR2 SVGAGI. The CDR3 protein is CASKSASGDTDTQYF. The CDR3 nucleotides read TGTGCCAGCAAATCGGCTAGCGGGGATACAGATACGCAGTATTTT.

This clonotype was recorded at least ten times. V usage is TRBV7-8 and J usage is TRBJ2-7; no clear D gene. Trimming shortened V by 1 base and J by 3 bases, and 7 bases separated the two germline ends. Germline V gene sequence: CDR1 SGHVS, CDR2 FQNEAQ. The CDR3 runs 13 residues. The chain's CDR3 is CASSLVLGYEQYF. CDR3 bases: TGTGCCAGCAGCTTAGTGCTCGGCTACGAGCAGTACTTC.

This clonotype was seen a handful of times. This is likely an artifact of a read error, given a far larger clone one base away. The rearrangement joins TRBV28 to TRBJ2-1; the match to TRBD1 covers 8 bases. The J call is uncertain, as TRBJ2-5 better fits the DNA end. Germline CDR1 MDHEN, CDR2 SYDVKM. The length of the CDR3 is 16 residues. CDR3 residues: CASSLYRGTLQETQYF. DNA of the CDR3: TGTGCCAGCAGTTTATACAGGGGGACCCTCCAAGAGACCCAGTACTTC.

On this clonotype itself: A single base separates this from a much larger clone, so it may be a read error. Because the CDR3 is missing its conserved closing phenylalanine or tryptophan, this is likely a read error. This chain joins TRBV2 and TRBJ1-1; TRBD1 might be the D (5 bases). CDR3 length equals 13 residues. Trimming took off 6 bases at V and 1 base at J, with 9 bases between the two ends. Germline CDR1 SNHLY, CDR2 FYNNEI. The CDR3 protein is CASRAQANTEAFV. The CDR3 nucleotides are TGTGCCAGCAGGGCACAGGCGAACACTGAAGCTTTCGTT.

This clonotype was counted many times. This chain links TRBV7-2 with TRBJ2-1; D is perhaps TRBD2 (7 bases). The V gene's germline CDR1 is SGHTA and CDR2 FQGNSA. Trimming removed 4 bases from V and 4 bases from J, with 23 bases in between. This CDR3 comprises 18 residues. CDR3 nucleotides: TGTGCCAGCAGCTCCACAAAAGCGGGAAGGGGGGTTTACAATGAGCAGTTCTTC. This translates into CASSSTKAGRGVYNEQFF. Based on the CDR3 plus reference TRBV7-2 and TRBJ2-1, the full variable domain is GAGVSQSPSNKVTEKGKDVELRCDPISGHTALYWYRQSLGQGLEFLIYFQGNSAPDKSGLPSDRFSAERTGGSVSTLTIQRTQQEDSAVYLCASSSTKAGRGVYNEQFFGPGTRLTVL.

This clonotype was seen ten or more times. V usage is TRBV12-3 or TRBV12-4 and J usage is TRBJ1-5; the match to TRBD1 covers 7 bases. The CDR3 loop spans 16 amino acids. V trimming: 6 bases; J trimming: 0 bases; junction bases outside the gene matches: 8. CDR3 sequence (DNA): TGTGCCAGCAGCCCCTACAGGGGAGATAGCAATCAGCCCCAGCATTTT. It is translated as CASSPYRGDSNQPQHF.

At least ten counts were recorded for this clonotype. J is TRBJ2-1 and V is TRBV10-3; maybe TRBD2 (6 bases). V was trimmed by 4 bases and J by 5 bases, leaving 18 bases between them. The V gene's germline CDR1 is ENHRY and CDR2 SYGVKD. The CDR3 loop spans 16 amino acids. CDR3 residues: CAISASPGVTDNEQFF. CDR3 nucleotides: TGTGCCATCAGTGCGAGTCCGGGAGTCACCGACAATGAGCAGTTCTTC.

This clonotype has ten or more counts. The rearrangement joins TRBV6-1 to TRBJ1-5, with unresolved D. CDR3 length: 15 amino acids. Germline CDR1 and CDR2: MNHNS and SASEGT. With 5 bases removed from V and 1 base from J, the gap between germline ends came to 12 bases. CDR3 nucleotide sequence: TGTGCCAGCAGTTTTATGTACGGGAGCAATCAGCCCCAGCATTTT. Protein product: CASSFMYGSNQPQHF.

This clonotype has a count of ten or more. The J gene is TRBJ2-7, the V gene TRBV4-2, with 11 bases that match TRBD1. The germline gives CDR1 LGHNA, CDR2 YNFKEQ. V shed 2 bases, J shed 5 bases, and the junction held 11 bases outside the gene matches. This CDR3 is built from 17 residues. CDR3 residues: CASSQQTTGQGAHEQYF. CDR3 coding DNA: TGTGCCAGCAGCCAACAAACCACCGGACAGGGGGCCCACGAGCAGTACTTC.

This clonotype was seen more than once but under ten times. The chain carries TRBV29-1 and TRBJ2-2; D is unresolved. The CDR3 spans 13 residues. V was clipped by 7 bases and J by 2 bases, with 11 bases between them. Looked up from germline, CDR1 is SQVTM and CDR2 is ANQGSEA. The CDR3 coding sequence is TGCAGCGCCAGGAGTTCCAACACCGGGGAGCTGTTTTTT. This translates into CSARSSNTGELFF.

This clonotype has ten or more counts. The chain carries TRBV11-2 and TRBJ1-4; no firm D call. The germline V gene has CDR1 SGHAT and CDR2 FQNNGV. The CDR3 spans 12 residues. V lost 11 bases, J lost 6 bases, and 13 bases lay in between. Here the CDR3 DNA reads TGTGCCTCGGAGGGCCGTCATGAAAAACTGTTTTTT. This translates into CASEGRHEKLFF.

This clonotype was observed a handful of times. The chain recombines TRBV20-1 with TRBJ1-1; 9 bases align to TRBD1. Germline V CDR1 and CDR2: DFQATT, SNEGSKA (reference sequence). Trimming removed 2 bases from V and 2 bases from J; junction bases left unmatched: 9. This CDR3 contains 16 residues. CDR3 coding DNA: TGCAGTGCTAGATCCCGGACAGGGGCGAGAAACACTGAAGCTTTCTTT. It yields the protein CSARSRTGARNTEAFF.